The clone carrying this T cell receptor beta chain was observed a single time. These data originate in a study of blood T cells in healthy people across ages. The V segment lost 3 bases and the J segment 7 bases; nucleotides outside the gene matches: 5. The length of the CDR3 is 14 residues. The germline V gene encodes CDR1 SGHTA and CDR2 FQGNSA. Sample-barcoded 5' priming and a J-beta primer mix drove a second PCR of about 6 to 12 cycles. One entry per CDR3 protein results from TCRdb running MiXCR on the 5' RACE reads. Among approximately 1.5 million distinct CDR3 sequences listed, about 45% were seen once.

The receptor was derived from a woman younger than 35 in good health. The chain couples TRBV7-2 to TRBJ1-4, with 7 bases lining up with TRBD1. The sample taken for sequencing was blood. CDR3 amino acids: CASSLTGSGEKLFF. The CDR3 bases are TGTGCCAGCAGCTTGACAGGGAGTGGTGAAAAACTGTTTTTT.